Shown below are 20 T cell receptor beta chains from a single sample sequenced in a study of regulatory T cells in long-lasting Graves disease. Relying on iRepertoire HTBI primers and Arm-PCR of CDR3 regions, the team built TCR beta libraries. From the multiplex PCR reads, TCRdb called clonotypes with MiXCR, one entry per CDR3 protein. Among around 460,000 distinct CDR3 sequences, roughly 23% were seen once, and the ten largest hold about an eighth. Sample time point: persistent/refractory GD, antithyroid drugs over 5 years with positive TRAb. The authors made the TCR library using RNA they extracted from PBMCs. Sequencing used peripheral blood mononuclear cells (PBMCs), obtained when the disease was refractory, from a patient treated with antithyroid drugs. The receptors derive from a female donor with Graves disease.

The chain joins TRBV6-1 to TRBJ1-4; D is unclear. The germline V gene has CDR1 MNHNS and CDR2 SASEGT. The CDR3 has 15 amino acids. Trimming removed 3 bases at V and 8 bases at J, with 16 bases between. DNA of the CDR3: TGTGCCAGCAGTGACTACCACCTCGAAGGGGAAAAACTGTTTTTT. It codes for CASSDYHLEGEKLFF.

The chain joins TRBV13 to TRBJ2-1; no clear D. The CDR3 is made up of 15 amino acids. The V end lost 5 bases, the J end lost 0 bases, and 11 bases lay between the germline ends. Germline CDR1 reads PRHDT; CDR2 reads FYEKMQ (reference sequence). The CDR3 DNA reads TGTGCCAGCAGCGCCGGGCTGAGCTCCTACAATGAGCAGTTCTTC. Protein: CASSAGLSSYNEQFF.

V is TRBV9 and J is TRBJ1-5; D not certain. Germline V gives CDR1 SGDLS, CDR2 YYNGEE. CDR3 length: 16 amino acids. The V end was cut by 0 bases, the J end by 3 bases, with 13 bases between. Written as DNA, the CDR3 is TGTGCCAGCAGCGTAGGCTCCGGGCTCGACAATCAGCCCCAGCATTTT. Its translation: CASSVGSGLDNQPQHF. The complete variable domain, with remaining parts taken from reference TRBV9 and TRBJ1-5, reads DSGVTQTPKHLITATGQRVTLRCSPRSGDLSVYWYQQSLDQGLQFLIQYYNGEERAKGNILERFSAQQFPDLHSELNLSSLELGDSALYFCASSVGSGLDNQPQHFGDGTRLSIL.

This clonotype appeared many times. This chain connects TRBV25-1 to TRBJ1-5; the D is unclear. Trimming took 3 bases from V and 0 from J, leaving 6 bases between them. This CDR3 has 14 residues. Germline V CDR1 and CDR2: MGHDK, SYGVNS. The CDR3 nucleotides read TGTGCCAGCAGTGAGATAATTAGCAATCAGCCCCAGCATTTT. Amino acid sequence: CASSEIISNQPQHF.

This rearrangement joins TRBV6-2 or TRBV6-3 to TRBJ2-3, with TRBD2 matching 14 bases. This CDR3 region has 15 residues. J was trimmed by 4 bases and V by 6 bases; bases with no gene match: 3. Looked up from germline, CDR1 is MNHEY and CDR2 is SVGEGT. The CDR3 nucleotides read TGTGCCAGCAGCTGGGGACTAGCGGGGGCAGATACGCAGTATTTT. It is translated as CASSWGLAGADTQYF.

This chain connects TRBV5-5 to TRBJ2-7, with D maybe TRBD1 (5 bases). From germline, CDR1 is SGHKS and CDR2 YYEKEE (reference sequence). Trimming cost V 2 bases and J 3 bases, with 12 bases left between them. The CDR3 has 14 residues. The CDR3 is CASSLGHQDYEQYF. CDR3 coding DNA: TGTGCCAGCAGCTTAGGACACCAGGACTACGAGCAGTACTTC.

This clonotype was found a few times. This rearrangement joins TRBV6-2 or TRBV6-3 to TRBJ1-5, with no clear D. The length of the CDR3 is 16 residues. Germline assignment: CDR1 MNHEY and CDR2 SVGEGT. The germline V and J ends were trimmed by 4 bases and 4 bases, with 17 bases remaining between them. The CDR3 DNA sequence: TGTGCCAGCAGTTGGATGGTGGGTTTTAGAAATCAGCCCCAGCATTTT. Translating it yields CASSWMVGFRNQPQHF.

In this sample, this clonotype turned up many times. The chain has TRBV2 and TRBJ1-1; no clear D. The germline V gene encodes CDR1 SNHLY and CDR2 FYNNEI. The CDR3 runs 14 residues. Trimming pared 4 bases from V and 3 bases from J, leaving 12 bases between. CDR3 bases: TGTGCCAGCAGTGGGATACAGTCCGACACTGAAGCTTTCTTT. This codes for CASSGIQSDTEAFF.

This clonotype was counted between two and nine times. The V call is TRBV19, the J call TRBJ2-5, with D tentatively TRBD2 (6 bases). The V end lost 3 bases, the J end lost 4 bases, and 12 bases lay between the germline ends. The CDR3 sequence is 14 residues long. Germline V gene sequence: CDR1 LNHDA, CDR2 SQIVND (reference sequence). CDR3 sequence reads: CASSIGRGLETQYF. The DNA of the CDR3 is TGTGCCAGTAGTATCGGGCGGGGACTAGAGACCCAGTACTTC. Together with reference TRBV19 and TRBJ2-5, the CDR3 gives the full variable domain: DGGITQSPKYLFRKEGQNVTLSCEQNLNHDAMYWYRQDPGQGLRLIYYSQIVNDFQKGDIAEGYSVSREKKESFPLTVTSAQKNPTAFYLCASSIGRGLETQYFGPGTRLLVL.

This clonotype came up many times. The J gene is TRBJ1-1, the V gene TRBV28; D is unresolved. Deletions cut 5 bases from V and 1 base from J, with 20 bases between. The CDR3 has 17 amino acids. CDR1 is MDHEN and CDR2 is SYDVKM in the germline V gene. For the CDR3, the DNA is TGTGCCAGCAGTCCCTATATATACAGTAATAAGAACACTGAAGCTTTCTTT. This codes for CASSPYIYSNKNTEAFF.

This chain connects TRBV20-1 to TRBJ2-7, with a tentative D call TRBD2 (6 bases). The germline CDR1 and CDR2 sequences are DFQATT and SNEGSKA (reference sequence). The CDR3 consists of 15 residues. V lost 1 base and J lost 2, with 15 bases in between. CDR3 loop: CSARAGAAKPYEQYF. The CDR3, as DNA: TGCAGTGCTAGAGCGGGAGCAGCCAAACCCTACGAGCAGTACTTC.

This clonotype was counted between two and nine times. The chain joins TRBV4-1 to TRBJ2-7, with D possibly matching TRBD1 (6 bases). This CDR3 spans 16 amino acids. CDR1 and CDR2 from the germline V gene are MGHRA and YSYEKL. V was pared by 4 bases and J by 0 bases, with 16 bases between. The CDR3 DNA reads TGCGCCAGCAGCCCTTTGGACAGTCTTACCTCCTACGAGCAGTACTTC. Its translation: CASSPLDSLTSYEQYF.

The chain has TRBV4-3 and TRBJ1-4; the D gene is possibly TRBD1 (6 bases). Trimming left V 1 base short and J 8 bases short, with 11 bases between. The CDR3 sequence is 14 residues long. Germline-derived CDR1 and CDR2 are LGHNA and YSLEER. The CDR3 protein is CASSQGPGVEKLFF. For the CDR3, the DNA is TGCGCCAGCAGCCAAGGTCCAGGGGTGGAAAAACTGTTTTTT.

The chain recombines TRBV28 with TRBJ1-6, with D hard to call. The V gene lost 5 bases and the J gene lost 6 bases, with 5 bases spanning the gap. The CDR3 has 12 amino acids. Germline CDR1 and CDR2: MDHEN and SYDVKM. Here the CDR3 DNA reads TGTGCCAGCAGTGGTTTTAATTCACCCCTCCACTTT. Residues: CASSGFNSPLHF.

This clonotype was observed at least ten times. The chain combines TRBV7-9 with TRBJ1-5, with 10 positions matching TRBD1. The germline V gene encodes CDR1 SEHNR and CDR2 FQNEAQ (reference sequence). The CDR3 is 14 amino acids. With 5 bases clipped from V and 7 bases from J, the junction kept 5 bases outside the gene matches. CDR3: CASSGDRGLQPQHF. The CDR3 coding sequence is TGTGCCAGCAGCGGCGACAGGGGGCTACAGCCCCAGCATTTT. Full variable domain (missing parts from reference TRBV7-9 and TRBJ1-5): DTGVSQNPRHKITKRGQNVTFRCDPISEHNRLYWYRQTLGQGPEFLTYFQNEAQLEKSRLLSDRFSAERPKGSFSTLEIQRTEQGDSAMYLCASSGDRGLQPQHFGDGTRLSIL.

This clonotype showed up many times. This sequence joins TRBV2 and TRBJ2-3; D gene uncertain. In germline, CDR1 is SNHLY, CDR2 FYNNEI. CDR3 size: 15 residues. Trimming stripped 1 base from V and 1 base from J, with 9 bases between. The CDR3: CASSEVGGRTDTQYF. The CDR3 DNA follows: TGTGCCAGCAGTGAAGTGGGCGGACGCACAGATACGCAGTATTTT.

The V and J genes are TRBV9 and TRBJ2-7; 7 bases are shared with TRBD1. CDR1 is SGDLS and CDR2 is YYNGEE in the germline V gene. This CDR3 is 17 amino acids long. V lost 4 bases, J lost 2 bases, and 15 bases stayed unmatched. The DNA of the CDR3 is TGTGCCAGCAGCACCCGGGACAGTTTCTTCCTTGCCTACGAGCAGTACTTC. Amino acids: CASSTRDSFFLAYEQYF.

This clonotype showed up many times. The rearrangement links TRBV28 to TRBJ1-1, with a possible D match to TRBD1 (6 bases). The CDR3 length is 12 residues. Trimming cost V 4 bases and J 7 bases, with 10 bases left between them. Looked up from germline, CDR1 is MDHEN and CDR2 is SYDVKM. CDR3 region: CASSSRGYEAFF. The CDR3 coding sequence is TGTGCCAGCAGTTCCAGGGGTTATGAAGCTTTCTTT. Full variable domain (outside the CDR3, taken from reference TRBV28 and TRBJ1-1): DVKVTQSSRYLVKRTGEKVFLECVQDMDHENMFWYRQDPGLGLRLIYFSYDVKMKEKGDIPEGYSVSREKKERFSLILESASTNQTSMYLCASSSRGYEAFFGQGTRLTVV.

CDR3 DNA: TGCAGTGTACGGGGGGCCTATAATTCACCCCTCCACTTT. Protein sequence: CSVRGAYNSPLHF. The V call is TRBV20-1, the J call TRBJ1-6, with D perhaps matching TRBD1 (5 bases). Trimming shortened V by 7 bases and J by 2 bases, and 9 bases separated the two germline ends. Germline V gene data show CDR1 as DFQATT and CDR2 as SNEGSKA (reference sequence). There are 13 residues in the CDR3.

This clonotype has only a few counts. V and J are TRBV5-5 and TRBJ1-5; D uncertain. CDR3 length equals 16 residues. Germline V CDR1 and CDR2: SGHKS, YYEKEE (reference sequence). Trimming took 4 bases from V and 5 from J, leaving 19 bases between them. CDR3 bases: TGTGCCAGCAGCCCAGCCAGAACAGCCTTATATCAGCCCCAGCATTTT. Its translation: CASSPARTALYQPQHF. Complete variable domain (other parts from reference TRBV5-5 and TRBJ1-5): DAGVTQSPTHLIKTRGQQVTLRCSPISGHKSVSWYQQVLGQGPQFIFQYYEKEERGRGNFPDRFSARQFPNYSSELNVNALLLGDSALYLCASSPARTALYQPQHFGDGTRLSIL.